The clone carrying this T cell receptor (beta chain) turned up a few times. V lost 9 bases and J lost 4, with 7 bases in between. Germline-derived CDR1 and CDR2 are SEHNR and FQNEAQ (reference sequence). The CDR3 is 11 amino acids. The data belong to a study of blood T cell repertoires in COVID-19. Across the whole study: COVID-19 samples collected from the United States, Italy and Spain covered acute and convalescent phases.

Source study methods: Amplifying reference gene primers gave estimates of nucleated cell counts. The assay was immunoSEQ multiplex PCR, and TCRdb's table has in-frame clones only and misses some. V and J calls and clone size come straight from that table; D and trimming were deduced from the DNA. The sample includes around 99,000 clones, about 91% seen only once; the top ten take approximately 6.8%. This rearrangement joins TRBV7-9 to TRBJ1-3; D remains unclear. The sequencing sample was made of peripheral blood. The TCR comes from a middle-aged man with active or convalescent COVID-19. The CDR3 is CASGMGNTIYF. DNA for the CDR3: TGTGCCAGTGGCATGGGAAACACCATATATTTT.